Listed here are 24 T cell receptor beta chains from one sample, sequenced in a study of spatial heterogeneity in lung cancer. Time point denoted: sample taken at primary tumor resection. Study conclusions and caveats: Counts that tracked tumor mutation counts were those of expanded intratumoral alpha and beta TCRs.

The antigens these receptors bind are not known. MiXCR, run by TCRdb on the 5' RACE reads, gives a single entry per CDR3 protein. The repertoire consists of approximately 25,000 distinct CDR3 sequences, with just under 9% occurring once and the leading ten covering 7.7%. The sample consisted of lung tumor tissue, taken at surgery. The receptors come from a male donor with early-stage non-small cell lung cancer.

This clonotype was recorded many times. This chain joins TRBV29-1 and TRBJ2-1; D possibly corresponds to TRBD2 (6 bases). The germline V and J ends were trimmed by 5 bases and 2 bases, with 13 bases remaining between them. CDR3 length equals 14 residues. Germline V CDR1 and CDR2: SQVTM, ANQGSEA. CDR3 coding DNA: TGCAGCGTTCCGTGGAGGGGAGCCTACAATGAGCAGTTCTTC. This codes for CSVPWRGAYNEQFF.

J is TRBJ1-5 and V is TRBV6-2 or TRBV6-3, with TRBD1 identical over 9 bases. Germline V CDR1 and CDR2: MNHEY, SVGEGT. The V segment lost 6 bases and the J segment 6 bases; nucleotides outside the gene matches: 9. The CDR3 has 15 residues. CDR3 residues: CASRNTGTGRQPQHF. CDR3 sequence (DNA): TGTGCCAGCAGGAATACCGGGACAGGGCGTCAGCCCCAGCATTTT.

This clonotype was seen a handful of times. This chain joins TRBV5-1 and TRBJ2-3, with TRBD2 as a possible D gene (6 bases). Trimming pared 0 bases from V and 0 bases from J, leaving 8 bases between. CDR1 and CDR2 (germline): SGHRS, YFSETQ. This CDR3 region has 15 residues. For the CDR3, the DNA is TGCGCCAGCAGCTTGGATGGGACTAGCACAGATACGCAGTATTTT. Protein: CASSLDGTSTDTQYF.

V usage is TRBV27 and J usage is TRBJ2-3; TRBD2 matches at 11 bases. V lost 3 bases, J lost 0 bases, and 5 bases stayed unmatched. The CDR3 extends over 17 amino acids. The germline gives CDR1 MNHEY, CDR2 SMNVEV (reference sequence). CDR3 nucleotides: TGTGCCAGCAGTTTCGCTAGCGGGGGGCCCAGCACAGATACGCAGTATTTT. It is translated as CASSFASGGPSTDTQYF.

This clonotype occurred many times. V gene TRBV5-1 combines with J gene TRBJ2-1, with D possibly being TRBD2 (6 bases). V was clipped by 5 bases and J by 2 bases, with 11 bases between them. Germline CDR1 is SGHRS and CDR2 is YFSETQ. The CDR3 extends over 14 amino acids. The CDR3 DNA reads as TGCGCCAGCAGGGTAGCGGAGACCTACAATGAGCAGTTCTTC. Translation: CASRVAETYNEQFF. The full variable domain, in which reference TRBV5-1 and TRBJ2-1 provide the parts outside the CDR3, is KAGVTQTPRYLIKTRGQQVTLSCSPISGHRSVSWYQQTPGQGLQFLFEYFSETQRNKGNFPGRFSGRQFSNSRSEMNVSTLELGDSALYLCASRVAETYNEQFFGPGTRLTVL.

There are a few counts of this clonotype. The rearrangement uses TRBV13 and TRBJ2-7; 10 bases fit TRBD2. Losses at the gene ends were 2 bases for V and 3 bases for J; bases not matched to a gene: 10. This CDR3 contains 17 residues. The germline gives CDR1 PRHDT, CDR2 FYEKMQ (reference sequence). This CDR3 is CASSLSRAGGPGYEQYF. The CDR3 DNA reads as TGTGCCAGCAGCTTATCACGAGCGGGGGGGCCAGGCTACGAGCAGTACTTC.

This clonotype showed up many times. The chain couples TRBV5-1 to TRBJ2-2, with 7 bases fitting TRBD1. V lost 4 bases and J lost 0; bases outside the gene matches: 3. Germline lookup yields CDR1 SGHRS and CDR2 YFSETQ. CDR3 length: 15 amino acids. DNA of the CDR3: TGCGCCAGCAGCGAGGGGGCCTCGAACACCGGGGAGCTGTTTTTT. Protein product: CASSEGASNTGELFF.

By proportion, this clonotype is large. The chain links TRBV29-1 to TRBJ1-1, with TRBD1 identical over 7 bases. Trimming took 7 bases from V and 5 from J; bases not matched to a gene: 13. The length of the CDR3 is 14 residues. Germline assignment: CDR1 SQVTM and CDR2 ANQGSEA. The CDR3 nucleotides are TGCAGCGGTATACCGCGACAGGGCGGGACTGAAGCTTTCTTT. It translates to CSGIPRQGGTEAFF.

This clonotype was detected many times. This chain links TRBV2 with TRBJ2-3, with unresolved D. This CDR3 is built from 14 residues. CDR1 is SNHLY and CDR2 is FYNNEI in the germline V gene. The V gene lost 7 bases and the J gene lost 1 base, with 12 bases spanning the gap. The chain's CDR3 is CASIMGRGTDTQYF. In DNA form, the CDR3 reads TGTGCCAGCATAATGGGTAGGGGCACAGATACGCAGTATTTT.

This clonotype was observed a handful of times. The J gene is TRBJ1-6, the V gene TRBV20-1; 8 bases are shared with TRBD1. The junction had 8 bases not matched to a gene; V was cut back by 1 base and J by 9 bases. This CDR3 has 15 residues. Germline-derived CDR1 and CDR2 are DFQATT and SNEGSKA (reference sequence). The CDR3 loop reads CSARVPTGEASPLHF. The CDR3 nucleotides are TGCAGTGCTAGAGTCCCGACAGGGGAGGCTTCACCCCTCCACTTT.

This clonotype was recorded at least ten times. The V gene is TRBV29-1, the J gene TRBJ2-5; the D gene is possibly TRBD1 (6 bases). CDR1 SQVTM and CDR2 ANQGSEA come from the germline V gene. CDR3 size: 14 residues. Deletions cut 4 bases from V and 2 bases from J, with 14 bases between. Written as DNA, the CDR3 is TGCAGCGTTGGGGTGAGGGGGTTACAAGAGACCCAGTACTTC. It yields the protein CSVGVRGLQETQYF.

This clonotype counts as medium-sized. V is TRBV5-1 and J is TRBJ2-6, with D unresolved. The CDR3 runs to 14 residues. CDR1 and CDR2 from the germline V gene are SGHRS and YFSETQ. The V end lost 5 bases, the J end lost 0 bases, and 6 bases lay between the germline ends. The CDR3 sequence: CASRSYSGANVLTF. CDR3 sequence (DNA): TGCGCCAGCAGAAGTTACTCTGGGGCCAACGTCCTGACTTTC.

This sequence joins TRBV28 and TRBJ2-3, with D possibly being TRBD1 or TRBD2 (6 bases each). Trimming removed 4 bases from V and 5 bases from J, with 13 bases in between. This CDR3 comprises 14 residues. Germline V CDR1 and CDR2: MDHEN, SYDVKM. The DNA of the CDR3 is TGTGCCAGCAGTTATAGGGGGGCCGGAGATACGCAGTATTTT. It yields the protein CASSYRGAGDTQYF.

This clonotype was seen many times. The chain employs TRBV7-9 and TRBJ1-6; 7 positions agree with TRBD1. The V gene end was trimmed by 6 bases and the J gene end by 8 bases; junction bases not matched to a gene: 4. The CDR3 has 13 residues. Germline CDR1 is SEHNR and CDR2 is FQNEAQ (reference sequence). The CDR3 DNA follows: TGTGCCAGCAGGGCACAGGGGTATTCACCCCTCCACTTT. It translates to CASRAQGYSPLHF.

This clonotype was observed at least ten times. The gene calls are TRBV5-5 and TRBJ1-1, with D maybe TRBD1 (5 bases). The CDR3 covers 19 residues. The germline gives CDR1 SGHKS, CDR2 YYEKEE (reference sequence). V lost 0 bases and J 3 bases, leaving 24 bases between the germline ends. CDR3: CASSLGVSWGRGSYTEAFF. As DNA, the CDR3 is TGTGCCAGCAGCTTGGGTGTTTCTTGGGGTCGGGGCTCTTACACTGAAGCTTTCTTT.

The rearrangement joins TRBV12-3 or TRBV12-4 to TRBJ2-1; 10 bases line up with TRBD2. V dropped 3 bases and J dropped 9; count of bases not matched to a gene: 8. This CDR3 has 15 residues. The CDR3, as DNA: TGTGCCAGCAGTTTCGAGCGGGGGGGCCTCGGTGAGCAGTTCTTC. Translated: CASSFERGGLGEQFF.

Sample share makes this clonotype medium-sized. V is TRBV10-3 and J is TRBJ2-7, with D possibly being TRBD2 (7 bases). Germline assignment: CDR1 ENHRY and CDR2 SYGVKD. V was cut by 6 bases and J by 4 bases, with 13 bases left in between. This CDR3 contains 13 residues. CDR3 region: CAIRLGGRYEQYF. The CDR3 coding sequence is TGTGCCATCAGATTGGGGGGGCGGTACGAGCAGTACTTC.

This clonotype occurred many times. The genes are TRBV4-1 and TRBJ2-3; 10 bases agree with TRBD2. Germline-derived CDR1 and CDR2 are MGHRA and YSYEKL. The V segment lost 2 bases and the J segment 2 bases; nucleotides outside the gene matches: 7. The CDR3 has 17 amino acids. The CDR3 DNA reads as TGCGCCAGCAGCCAACAACTAGCGGGATTTGACACAGATACGCAGTATTTT. Translating it yields CASSQQLAGFDTDTQYF.

The chain has TRBV7-8 and TRBJ1-1; tentatively, D is TRBD1 (6 bases). Trimming took off 2 bases at V and 8 bases at J, with 12 bases between the two ends. The CDR3 spans 13 residues. Per germline, CDR1 SGHVS and CDR2 FQNEAQ. The CDR3 loop is CASSLSEGGEAFF. The CDR3 nucleotides read TGTGCCAGCAGCTTATCAGAGGGGGGAGAAGCTTTCTTT.

This clonotype was counted at least ten times. V gene TRBV7-2 combines with J gene TRBJ2-1, with 9 bases aligning to TRBD1. This CDR3 comprises 12 residues. Per the germline V gene, CDR1 is SGHTA and CDR2 is FQGNSA. Trimming removed 5 bases from V and 7 bases from J; junction bases left unmatched: 0. The CDR3: CASSDRGNEQFF. CDR3 sequence (DNA): TGTGCCAGCAGCGACAGGGGGAATGAGCAGTTCTTC.

In its sample, this clonotype is medium-sized (0.01 to 0.1%). The chain carries TRBV7-9 and TRBJ2-7; D is perhaps TRBD1 or TRBD2 (5 bases each). V dropped 4 bases and J dropped 7 bases, with 20 bases sitting between them. The germline gives CDR1 SEHNR, CDR2 FQNEAQ (reference sequence). The CDR3 totals 15 residues. The CDR3 DNA sequence: TGTGCCAGCAGCTCCGCTCCGGGACGGGTGGGGGAGCAGTACTTC. Protein product: CASSSAPGRVGEQYF.

The rearrangement joins TRBV27 to TRBJ2-7; the D call may be TRBD1 or TRBD2 (6 bases each). The germline V and J ends were trimmed by 3 bases and 0 bases, with 18 bases remaining between them. Germline CDR1 reads MNHEY; CDR2 reads SMNVEV (reference sequence). This CDR3 has 17 residues. This CDR3 is CASSFVGGGFSSYEQYF. The CDR3, as DNA: TGTGCCAGCAGTTTTGTCGGGGGCGGTTTCTCCTCCTACGAGCAGTACTTC.

This clonotype was found many times. This chain links TRBV28 with TRBJ2-5, with D perhaps TRBD2 (5 bases). V was trimmed by 4 bases and J by 1 base, leaving 13 bases between them. The V gene's germline CDR1 is MDHEN and CDR2 SYDVKM. The CDR3 has 15 residues. The CDR3 is CASSSRERSQETQYF. For the CDR3, the DNA is TGTGCCAGCAGTTCGAGGGAGAGGAGCCAAGAGACCCAGTACTTC.

The sample holds many counts of this clonotype. V is TRBV9 and J is TRBJ2-5; D not resolved. V lost 3 bases to trimming and J lost 3 bases, with 12 bases between them. The CDR3 loop spans 14 amino acids. CDR1 SGDLS and CDR2 YYNGEE come from the germline V gene. CDR3 region: CASSDRSREETQYF. The CDR3 DNA reads TGTGCCAGCAGCGACCGAAGTAGAGAAGAGACCCAGTACTTC.